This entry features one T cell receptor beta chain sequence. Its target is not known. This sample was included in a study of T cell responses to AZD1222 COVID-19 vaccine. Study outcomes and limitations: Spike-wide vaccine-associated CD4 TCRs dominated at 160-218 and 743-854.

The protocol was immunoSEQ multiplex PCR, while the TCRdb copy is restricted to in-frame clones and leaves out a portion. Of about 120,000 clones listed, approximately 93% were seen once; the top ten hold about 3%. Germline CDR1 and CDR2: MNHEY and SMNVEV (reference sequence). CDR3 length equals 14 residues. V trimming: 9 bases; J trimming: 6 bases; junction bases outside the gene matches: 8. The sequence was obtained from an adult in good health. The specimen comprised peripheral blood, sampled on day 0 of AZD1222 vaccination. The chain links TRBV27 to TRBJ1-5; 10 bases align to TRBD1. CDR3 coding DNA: TGTGCCAGAGAGGGACAGGGGAGAAGTCAGCCCCAGCATTTT. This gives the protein CAREGQGRSQPQHF.